The following is a T cell receptor (beta chain) sequence with its context. In the authors' workflow: How many nucleated cells were present was estimated from reference gene primer amplification. This table comes from immunoSEQ multiplex PCR, and its TCRdb copy is limited to in-frame clones, with some not included. V, J and clone size are taken as reported in that table, and D and trimming were inferred from the DNA itself. The data hold approximately 260,000 clones, with 82% observed a single time. This CDR3 has 11 amino acids. Germline V gene data show CDR1 as DFQATT and CDR2 as SNEGSKA (reference sequence). With 6 bases clipped from V and 6 bases from J, the junction kept 4 bases outside the gene matches. This entry comes from a study of blood T cell repertoires in COVID-19. Study in general: Sample material is recorded as cDNA or gDNA derived from T cells, B-cell-depleted T cells, or PBMCs.

This chain joins TRBV20-1 and TRBJ1-2, with 7 bases matching TRBD1. The sequenced sample consisted of peripheral blood. The source is a woman of 80 years or more with active or convalescent COVID-19. The chain's CDR3 is CSANRGNGYTF. CDR3 DNA: TGCAGTGCAAACAGGGGTAATGGCTACACCTTC.